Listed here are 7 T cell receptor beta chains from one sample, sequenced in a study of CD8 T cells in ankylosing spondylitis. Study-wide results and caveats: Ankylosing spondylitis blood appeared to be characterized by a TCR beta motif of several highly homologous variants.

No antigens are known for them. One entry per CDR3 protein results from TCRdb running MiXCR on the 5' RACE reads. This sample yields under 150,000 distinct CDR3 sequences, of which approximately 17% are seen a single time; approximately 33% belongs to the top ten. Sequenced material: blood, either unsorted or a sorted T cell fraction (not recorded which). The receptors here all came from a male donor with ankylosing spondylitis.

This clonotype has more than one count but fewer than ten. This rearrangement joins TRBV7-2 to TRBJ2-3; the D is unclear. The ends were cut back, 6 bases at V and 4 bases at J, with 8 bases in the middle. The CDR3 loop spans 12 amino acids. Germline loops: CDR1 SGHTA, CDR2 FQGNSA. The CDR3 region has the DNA TGTGCCAGCAGACGGCCGCCAGATACGCAGTATTTT. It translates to CASRRPPDTQYF.

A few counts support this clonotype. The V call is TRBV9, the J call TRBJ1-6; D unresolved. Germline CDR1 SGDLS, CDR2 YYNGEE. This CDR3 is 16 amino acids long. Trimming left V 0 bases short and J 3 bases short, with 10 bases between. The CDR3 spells CASSVAPKGYNSPLHF. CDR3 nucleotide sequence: TGTGCCAGCAGCGTAGCTCCGAAGGGCTATAATTCACCCCTCCACTTT. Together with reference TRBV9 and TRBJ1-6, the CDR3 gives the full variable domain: DSGVTQTPKHLITATGQRVTLRCSPRSGDLSVYWYQQSLDQGLQFLIQYYNGEERAKGNILERFSAQQFPDLHSELNLSSLELGDSALYFCASSVAPKGYNSPLHFGNGTRLTVT.

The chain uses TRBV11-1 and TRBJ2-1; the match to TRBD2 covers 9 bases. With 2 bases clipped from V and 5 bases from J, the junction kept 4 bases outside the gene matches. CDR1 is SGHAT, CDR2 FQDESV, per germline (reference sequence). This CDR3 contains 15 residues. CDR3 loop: CASSLRLAVNNEQFF. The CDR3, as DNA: TGTGCCAGCAGCTTACGACTAGCGGTAAACAATGAGCAGTTCTTC.

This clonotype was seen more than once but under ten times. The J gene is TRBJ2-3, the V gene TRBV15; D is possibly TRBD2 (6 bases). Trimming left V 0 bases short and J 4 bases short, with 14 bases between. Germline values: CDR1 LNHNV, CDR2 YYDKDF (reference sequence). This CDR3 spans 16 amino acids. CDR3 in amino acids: CATSREGRDGADTQYF. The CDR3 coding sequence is TGTGCCACCAGCAGAGAAGGGCGGGATGGCGCAGATACGCAGTATTTT.

CDR3 coding DNA: TGCAGCGCACTTGTTAAGGCCCACACTGAAGCTTTCTTT. It encodes CSALVKAHTEAFF. The rearrangement uses TRBV29-1 and TRBJ1-1; D unclear. This CDR3 region has 13 residues. Trimming shortened V by 7 bases and J by 3 bases, and 15 bases separated the two germline ends. Germline V gene sequence: CDR1 SQVTM, CDR2 ANQGSEA.

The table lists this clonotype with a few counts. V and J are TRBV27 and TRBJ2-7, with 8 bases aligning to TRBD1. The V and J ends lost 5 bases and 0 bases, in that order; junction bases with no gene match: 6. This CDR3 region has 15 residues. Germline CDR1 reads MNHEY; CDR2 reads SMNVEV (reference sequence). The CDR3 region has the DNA TGTGCCAGCAGTAGAGGACAGGGACGCTCCTACGAGCAGTACTTC. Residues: CASSRGQGRSYEQYF.

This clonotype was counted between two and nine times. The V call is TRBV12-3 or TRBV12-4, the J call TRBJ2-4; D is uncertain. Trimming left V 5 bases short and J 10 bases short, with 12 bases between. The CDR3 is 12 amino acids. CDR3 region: CASSPTYLIQYF. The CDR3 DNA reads TGTGCCAGCAGTCCCACATACCTTATTCAGTACTTC.